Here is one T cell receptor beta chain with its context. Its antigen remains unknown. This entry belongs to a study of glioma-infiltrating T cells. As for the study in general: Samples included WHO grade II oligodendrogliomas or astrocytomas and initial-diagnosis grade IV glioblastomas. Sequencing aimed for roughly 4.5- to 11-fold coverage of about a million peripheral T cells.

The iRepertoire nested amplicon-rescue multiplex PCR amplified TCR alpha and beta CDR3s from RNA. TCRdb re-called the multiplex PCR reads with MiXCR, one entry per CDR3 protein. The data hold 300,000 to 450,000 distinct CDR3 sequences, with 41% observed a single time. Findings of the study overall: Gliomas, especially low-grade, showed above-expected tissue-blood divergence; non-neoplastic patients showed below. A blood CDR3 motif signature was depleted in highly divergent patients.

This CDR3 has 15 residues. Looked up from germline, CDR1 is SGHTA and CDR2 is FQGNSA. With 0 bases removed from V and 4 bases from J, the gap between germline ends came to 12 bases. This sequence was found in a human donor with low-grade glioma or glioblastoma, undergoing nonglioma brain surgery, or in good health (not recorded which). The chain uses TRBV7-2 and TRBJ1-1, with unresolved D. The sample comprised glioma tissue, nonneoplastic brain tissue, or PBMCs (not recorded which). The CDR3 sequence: CASSLAPVVGTEAFF. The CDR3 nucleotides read TGTGCCAGCAGCTTAGCCCCTGTGGTGGGCACTGAAGCTTTCTTT.